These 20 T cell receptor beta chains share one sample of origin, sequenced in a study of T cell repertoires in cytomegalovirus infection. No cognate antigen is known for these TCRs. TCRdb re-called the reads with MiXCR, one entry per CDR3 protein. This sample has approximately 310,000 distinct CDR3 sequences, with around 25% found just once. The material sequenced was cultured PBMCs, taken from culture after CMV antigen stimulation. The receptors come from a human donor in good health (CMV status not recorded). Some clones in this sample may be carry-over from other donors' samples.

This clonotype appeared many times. The CDR3 sequence: CASSLLVTQRTEAFF. The CDR3 DNA is TGTGCCAGCAGCTTATTGGTCACACAAAGGACTGAAGCTTTCTTT. The chain has TRBV7-2 and TRBJ1-1, with no clear D. Germline V lookup: CDR1 SGHTA, CDR2 FQGNSA. V was clipped by 2 bases and J by 5 bases, with 15 bases between them. The CDR3 contains 15 residues.

The CDR3 bases are TGTGCCAGCAGCTCATTAGGGGGCGGGACTAGCGGGAAAGGTGAGCAGTTCTTC. It translates to CASSSLGGGTSGKGEQFF. The J gene is TRBJ2-1, the V gene TRBV12-3 or TRBV12-4; TRBD2 matches at 13 bases. The trim removed 6 bases at V and 9 bases at J, leaving 17 bases unmatched. This CDR3 has 18 residues.

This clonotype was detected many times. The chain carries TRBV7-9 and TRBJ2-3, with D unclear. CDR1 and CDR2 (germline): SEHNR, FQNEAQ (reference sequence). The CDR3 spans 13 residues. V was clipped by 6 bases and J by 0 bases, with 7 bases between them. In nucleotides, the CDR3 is TGTGCCAGCAGAGTAAAGAGCACAGATACGCAGTATTTT. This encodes CASRVKSTDTQYF.

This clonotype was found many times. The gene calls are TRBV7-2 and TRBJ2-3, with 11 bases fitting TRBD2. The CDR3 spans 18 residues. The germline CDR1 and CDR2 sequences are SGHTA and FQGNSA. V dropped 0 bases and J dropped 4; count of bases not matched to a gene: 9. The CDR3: CASSLARLAGGSADTQYF. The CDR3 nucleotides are TGTGCCAGCAGCTTAGCGCGGCTAGCGGGAGGTAGCGCAGATACGCAGTATTTT.

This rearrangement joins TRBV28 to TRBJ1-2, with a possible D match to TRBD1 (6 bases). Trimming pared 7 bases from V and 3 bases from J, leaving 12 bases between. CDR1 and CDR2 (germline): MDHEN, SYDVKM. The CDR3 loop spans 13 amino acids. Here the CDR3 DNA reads TGTGCCAGCACCCTCAGGGGAGACTATGGCTACACCTTC. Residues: CASTLRGDYGYTF.

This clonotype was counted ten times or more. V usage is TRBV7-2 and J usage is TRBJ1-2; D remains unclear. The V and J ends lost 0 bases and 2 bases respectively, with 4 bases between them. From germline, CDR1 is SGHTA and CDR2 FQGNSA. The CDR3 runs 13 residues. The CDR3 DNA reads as TGTGCCAGCAGCTTAGCGACGAACTATGGCTACACCTTC. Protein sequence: CASSLATNYGYTF.

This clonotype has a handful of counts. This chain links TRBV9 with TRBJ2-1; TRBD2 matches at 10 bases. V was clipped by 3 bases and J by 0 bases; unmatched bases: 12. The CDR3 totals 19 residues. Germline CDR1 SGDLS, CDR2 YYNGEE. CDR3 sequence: CASSAPPRASGSSYNEQFF. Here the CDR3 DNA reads TGTGCCAGCAGCGCCCCGCCTAGGGCTAGCGGGAGCTCCTACAATGAGCAGTTCTTC.

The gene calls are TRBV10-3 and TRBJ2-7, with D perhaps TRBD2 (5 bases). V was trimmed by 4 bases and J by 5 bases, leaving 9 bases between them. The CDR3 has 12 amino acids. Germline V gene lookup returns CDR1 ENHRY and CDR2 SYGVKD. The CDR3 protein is CAISGGFHEQYV. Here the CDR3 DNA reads TGTGCCATCAGTGGAGGGTTCCACGAGCAGTACGTC.

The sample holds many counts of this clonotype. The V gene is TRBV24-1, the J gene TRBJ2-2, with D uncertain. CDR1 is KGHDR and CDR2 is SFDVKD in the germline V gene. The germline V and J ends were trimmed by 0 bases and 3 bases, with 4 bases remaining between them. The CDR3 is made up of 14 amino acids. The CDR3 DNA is TGTGCCACCAGTGATTTGCGAGACACCGGGGAGCTGTTTTTT. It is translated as CATSDLRDTGELFF.

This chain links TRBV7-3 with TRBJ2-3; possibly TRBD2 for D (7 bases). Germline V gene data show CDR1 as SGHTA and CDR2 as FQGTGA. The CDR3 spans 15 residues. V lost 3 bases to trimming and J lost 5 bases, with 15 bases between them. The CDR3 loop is CASSFQGGAGDTQYF. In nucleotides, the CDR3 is TGTGCCAGCAGCTTCCAAGGGGGGGCTGGAGATACGCAGTATTTT.

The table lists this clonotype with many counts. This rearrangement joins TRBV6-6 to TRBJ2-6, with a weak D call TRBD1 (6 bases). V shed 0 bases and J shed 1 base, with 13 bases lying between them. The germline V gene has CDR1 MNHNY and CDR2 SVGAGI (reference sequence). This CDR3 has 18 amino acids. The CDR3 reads CASSYSTGPLSGANVLTF. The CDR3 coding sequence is TGTGCCAGCAGTTACTCGACAGGCCCACTTTCTGGGGCCAACGTCCTGACTTTC.

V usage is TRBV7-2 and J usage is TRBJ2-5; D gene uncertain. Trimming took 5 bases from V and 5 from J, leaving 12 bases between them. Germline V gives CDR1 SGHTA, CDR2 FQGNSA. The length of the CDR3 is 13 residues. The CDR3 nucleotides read TGTGCCAGCAGCAGGTTGTCTAGGGAGACCCAGTACTTC. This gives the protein CASSRLSRETQYF.

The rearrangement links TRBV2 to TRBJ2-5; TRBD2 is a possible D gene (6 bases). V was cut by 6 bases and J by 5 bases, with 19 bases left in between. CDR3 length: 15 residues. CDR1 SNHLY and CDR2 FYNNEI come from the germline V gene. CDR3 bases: TGTGCCAGCAGCGGGGGTGTTGGGGTCGGGGAGACCCAGTACTTC. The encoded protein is CASSGGVGVGETQYF.

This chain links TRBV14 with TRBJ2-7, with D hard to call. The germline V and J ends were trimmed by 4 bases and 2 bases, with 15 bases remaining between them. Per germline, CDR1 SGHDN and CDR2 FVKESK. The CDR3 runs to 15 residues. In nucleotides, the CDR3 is TGTGCCAGCAGCCCCCGCCTCTCGGGCACCTACGAGCAGTACTTC. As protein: CASSPRLSGTYEQYF. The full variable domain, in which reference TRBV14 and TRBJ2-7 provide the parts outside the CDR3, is EAGVTQFPSHSVIEKGQTVTLRCDPISGHDNLYWYRRVMGKEIKFLLHFVKESKQDESGMPNNRFLAERTGGTYSTLKVQPAELEDSGVYFCASSPRLSGTYEQYFGPGTRLTVT.

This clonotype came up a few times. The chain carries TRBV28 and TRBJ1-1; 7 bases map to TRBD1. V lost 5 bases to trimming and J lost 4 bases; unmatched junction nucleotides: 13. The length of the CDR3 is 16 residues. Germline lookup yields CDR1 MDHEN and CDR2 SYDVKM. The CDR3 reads CASSRGTTTGLTEAFF. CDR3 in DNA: TGTGCCAGCAGTAGAGGAACTACGACAGGGCTCACTGAAGCTTTCTTT. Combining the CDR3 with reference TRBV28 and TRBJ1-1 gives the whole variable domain DVKVTQSSRYLVKRTGEKVFLECVQDMDHENMFWYRQDPGLGLRLIYFSYDVKMKEKGDIPEGYSVSREKKERFSLILESASTNQTSMYLCASSRGTTTGLTEAFFGQGTRLTVV.

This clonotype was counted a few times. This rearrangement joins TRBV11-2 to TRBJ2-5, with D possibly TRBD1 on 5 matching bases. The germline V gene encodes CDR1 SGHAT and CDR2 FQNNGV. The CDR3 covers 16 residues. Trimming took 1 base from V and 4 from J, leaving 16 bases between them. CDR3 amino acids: CASSLGVSGWGETQYF. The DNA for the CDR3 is TGTGCCAGCAGCTTAGGGGTATCAGGGTGGGGAGAGACCCAGTACTTC.

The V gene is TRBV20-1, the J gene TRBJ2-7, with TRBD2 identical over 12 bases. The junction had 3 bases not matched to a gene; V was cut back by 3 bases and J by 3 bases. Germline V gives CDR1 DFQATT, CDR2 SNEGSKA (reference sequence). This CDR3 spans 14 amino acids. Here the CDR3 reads CSARATSGSYEQYF. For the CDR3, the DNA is TGCAGTGCTAGGGCGACTAGCGGGAGCTACGAGCAGTACTTC.

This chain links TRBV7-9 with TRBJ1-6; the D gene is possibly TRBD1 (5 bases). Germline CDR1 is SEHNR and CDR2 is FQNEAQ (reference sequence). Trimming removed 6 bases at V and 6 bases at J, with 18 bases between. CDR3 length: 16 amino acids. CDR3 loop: CASSHLGLGTNSPLHF. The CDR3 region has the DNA TGTGCCAGCAGTCACCTGGGGTTGGGGACTAATTCACCCCTCCACTTT.

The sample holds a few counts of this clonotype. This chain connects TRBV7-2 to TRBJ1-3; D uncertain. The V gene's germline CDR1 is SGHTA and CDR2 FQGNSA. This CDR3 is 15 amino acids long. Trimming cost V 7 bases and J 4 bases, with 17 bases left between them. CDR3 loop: CASTPLSGKGNTIYF. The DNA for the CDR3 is TGTGCCAGCACCCCCCTATCGGGGAAAGGAAACACCATATATTTT.

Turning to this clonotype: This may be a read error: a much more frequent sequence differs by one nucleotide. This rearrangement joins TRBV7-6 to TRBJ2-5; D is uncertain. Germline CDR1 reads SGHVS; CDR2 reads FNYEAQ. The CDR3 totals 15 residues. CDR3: CAGSLARRVGETQYF. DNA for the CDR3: TGTGCCGGCAGCTTAGCTCGAAGGGTCGGAGAGACCCAGTACTTC.